The clone carrying this T cell receptor beta chain was picked up many times. Amplification of TCR beta CDR3 regions was performed using RNA transcripts as template. An initial round of RT-PCR targeting the TCR CDR3 relied on the HTBI primer set. TCRdb reanalysed the multiplex PCR reads using MiXCR and keeps one entry per CDR3 protein. The sample carries about 510,000 distinct CDR3 sequences, 46% recorded once. These data belong to a study of T cells in Graves' hyperthyroidism and ophthalmopathy. Between the trimmed V and J ends, which lost 2 bases and 0 bases, there was a span of 12 bases. The germline CDR1 and CDR2 sequences are SGDLS and YYNGEE. The CDR3 has 15 amino acids.

V usage is TRBV9 and J usage is TRBJ2-7; D gene uncertain. The sequencing sample was made of peripheral blood or thyroid tissue (not recorded which). The origin of this receptor is an adult woman with Graves' disease, either hyperthyroidism or ophthalmopathy (not recorded which). The CDR3 region is CASSVSPLSSYEQYF. The CDR3, as DNA: TGTGCCAGCAGCGTTTCGCCACTGAGCTCCTACGAGCAGTACTTC.